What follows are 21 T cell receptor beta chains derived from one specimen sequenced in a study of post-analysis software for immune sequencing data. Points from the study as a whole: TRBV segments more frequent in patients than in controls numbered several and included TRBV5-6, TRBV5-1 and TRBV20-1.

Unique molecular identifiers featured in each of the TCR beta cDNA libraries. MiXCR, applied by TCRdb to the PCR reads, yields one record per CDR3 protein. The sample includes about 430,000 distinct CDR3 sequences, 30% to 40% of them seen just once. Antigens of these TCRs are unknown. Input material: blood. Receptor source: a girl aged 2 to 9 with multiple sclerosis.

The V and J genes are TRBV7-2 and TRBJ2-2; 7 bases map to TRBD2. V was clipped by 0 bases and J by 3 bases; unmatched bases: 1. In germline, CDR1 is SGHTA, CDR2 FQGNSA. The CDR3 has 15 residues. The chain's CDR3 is CASSLALAYTGELFF. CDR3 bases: TGTGCCAGCAGCTTAGCACTAGCGTACACCGGGGAGCTGTTTTTT.

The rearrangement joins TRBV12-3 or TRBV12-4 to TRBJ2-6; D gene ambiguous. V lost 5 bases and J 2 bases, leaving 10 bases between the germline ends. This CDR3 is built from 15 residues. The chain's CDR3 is CASSPDITGANVLTF. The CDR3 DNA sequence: TGTGCCAGCAGTCCCGACATTACTGGGGCCAACGTCCTGACTTTC.

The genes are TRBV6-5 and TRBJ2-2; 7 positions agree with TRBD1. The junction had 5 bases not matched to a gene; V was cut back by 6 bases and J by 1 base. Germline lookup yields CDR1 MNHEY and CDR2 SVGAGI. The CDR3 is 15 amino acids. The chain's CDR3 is CASRIGQVNTGELFF. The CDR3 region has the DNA TGTGCCAGCAGAATCGGACAGGTGAACACCGGGGAGCTGTTTTTT.

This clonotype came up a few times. CDR3 loop: CAISPGQGYTF. The CDR3 DNA follows: TGTGCCATCAGTCCGGGACAGGGCTACACCTTC. The chain is built from TRBV10-3 and TRBJ1-2; 7 nucleotides align to TRBD1. Germline V lookup: CDR1 ENHRY, CDR2 SYGVKD. This CDR3 comprises 11 residues. V was pared by 5 bases and J by 8 bases, with 2 bases of the junction left unmatched.

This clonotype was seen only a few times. The DNA of the CDR3 is TGTGCCAGCAGGAATCCCCAGGGACGGGAGACCCAGTACTTC. Residues: CASRNPQGRETQYF. The chain uses TRBV28 and TRBJ2-5; either TRBD1 or TRBD2 may supply D (5 bases each). V was pared by 6 bases and J by 5 bases, with 16 bases between. Germline lookup yields CDR1 MDHEN and CDR2 SYDVKM. The CDR3 length is 14 residues. Full variable domain (remainder filled in from reference TRBV28 and TRBJ2-5): DVKVTQSSRYLVKRTGEKVFLECVQDMDHENMFWYRQDPGLGLRLIYFSYDVKMKEKGDIPEGYSVSREKKERFSLILESASTNQTSMYLCASRNPQGRETQYFGPGTRLLVL.

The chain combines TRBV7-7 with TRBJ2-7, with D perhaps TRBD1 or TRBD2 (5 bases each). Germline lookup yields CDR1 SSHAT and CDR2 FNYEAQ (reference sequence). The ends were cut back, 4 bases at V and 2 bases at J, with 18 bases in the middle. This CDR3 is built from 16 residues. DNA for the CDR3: TGTGCCAGCAGCTCCTCTCAGGACCCGGGGCCCTACGAGCAGTACTTC. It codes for CASSSSQDPGPYEQYF. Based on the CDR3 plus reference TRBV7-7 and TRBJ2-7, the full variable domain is GAGVSQSPRYKVTKRGQDVTLRCDPISSHATLYWYQQALGQGPEFLTYFNYEAQPDKSGLPSDRFSAERPEGSISTLTIQRTEQRDSAMYRCASSSSQDPGPYEQYFGPGTRLTVT.

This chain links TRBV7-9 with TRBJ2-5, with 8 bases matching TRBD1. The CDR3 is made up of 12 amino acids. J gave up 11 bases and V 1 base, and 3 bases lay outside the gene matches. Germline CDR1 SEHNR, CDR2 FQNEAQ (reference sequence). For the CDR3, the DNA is TGTGCCAGCAGCTTAGGCTGGACAGGGCAGTACTTC. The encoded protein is CASSLGWTGQYF.

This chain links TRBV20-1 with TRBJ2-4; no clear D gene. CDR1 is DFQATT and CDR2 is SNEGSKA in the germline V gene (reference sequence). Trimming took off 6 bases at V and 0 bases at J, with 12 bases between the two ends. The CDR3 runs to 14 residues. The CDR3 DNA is TGCAGTGCCGGCCATCACCTAGCCAAAAACATTCAGTACTTC. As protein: CSAGHHLAKNIQYF.

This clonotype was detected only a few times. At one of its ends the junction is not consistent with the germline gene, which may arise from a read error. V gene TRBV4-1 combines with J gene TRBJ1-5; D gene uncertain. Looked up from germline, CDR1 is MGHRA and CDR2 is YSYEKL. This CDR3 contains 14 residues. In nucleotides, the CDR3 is TGCGCCAGCAGCCAAGTTACAACCAATCAACCCCAGCATTTT. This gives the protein CASSQVTTNQPQHF.

The CDR3 loop reads CSARARSGNEKLFF. For the CDR3, the DNA is TGCAGTGCTAGAGCGCGTTCAGGGAATGAAAAACTGTTTTTT. The V and J genes are TRBV20-1 and TRBJ1-4; TRBD1 is a possible D gene (5 bases). The length of the CDR3 is 14 residues. The ends were cut back, 1 base at V and 5 bases at J, with 11 bases in the middle. Germline CDR1 DFQATT, CDR2 SNEGSKA (reference sequence).

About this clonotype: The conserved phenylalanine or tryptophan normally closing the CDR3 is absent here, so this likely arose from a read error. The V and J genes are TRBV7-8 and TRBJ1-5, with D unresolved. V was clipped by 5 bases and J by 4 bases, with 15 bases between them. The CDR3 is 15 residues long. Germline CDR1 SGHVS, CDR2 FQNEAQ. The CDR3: CASSLTAQLNQPQHV. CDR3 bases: TGTGCCAGCAGCCTCACGGCCCAGTTGAATCAGCCCCAGCATGTT.

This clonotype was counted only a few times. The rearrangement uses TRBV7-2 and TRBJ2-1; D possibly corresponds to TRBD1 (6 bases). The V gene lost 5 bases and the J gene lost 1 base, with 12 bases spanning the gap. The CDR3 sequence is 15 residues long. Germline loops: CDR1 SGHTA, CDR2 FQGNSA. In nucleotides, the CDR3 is TGTGCCAGCAGCCAGGGGAAATGGTCCTACAATGAGCAGTTCTTC. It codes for CASSQGKWSYNEQFF.

DNA of the CDR3: TGCGCCAGCAGAGGGGCTAGTGGGGGCCTAACAGATACGCAGTATTTT. Residues: CASRGASGGLTDTQYF. This chain links TRBV5-1 with TRBJ2-3, with a weak D call TRBD1 (6 bases). This CDR3 region has 16 residues. V gave up 5 bases and J gave up 3 bases, with 19 bases separating them. Germline V gene sequence: CDR1 SGHRS, CDR2 YFSETQ.

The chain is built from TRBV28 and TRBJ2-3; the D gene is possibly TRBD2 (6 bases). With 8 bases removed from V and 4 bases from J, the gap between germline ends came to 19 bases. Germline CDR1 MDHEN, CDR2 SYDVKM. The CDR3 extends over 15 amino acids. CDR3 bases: TGTGCCAGCCTCCCAGGTGGCGGGGAGTCAGATACGCAGTATTTT. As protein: CASLPGGGESDTQYF. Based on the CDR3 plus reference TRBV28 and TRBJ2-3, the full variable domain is DVKVTQSSRYLVKRTGEKVFLECVQDMDHENMFWYRQDPGLGLRLIYFSYDVKMKEKGDIPEGYSVSREKKERFSLILESASTNQTSMYLCASLPGGGESDTQYFGPGTRLTVL.

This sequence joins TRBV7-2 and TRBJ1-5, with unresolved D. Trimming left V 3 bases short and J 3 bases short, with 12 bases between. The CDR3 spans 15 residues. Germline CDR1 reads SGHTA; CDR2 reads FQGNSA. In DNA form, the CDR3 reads TGTGCCAGCAGCTTCGGTGTGGGGTACAATCAGCCCCAGCATTTT. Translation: CASSFGVGYNQPQHF.

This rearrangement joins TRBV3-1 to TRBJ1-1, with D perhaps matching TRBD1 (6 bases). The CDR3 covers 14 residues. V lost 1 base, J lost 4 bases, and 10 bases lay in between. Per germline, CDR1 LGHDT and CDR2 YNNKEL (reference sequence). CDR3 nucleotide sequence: TGTGCCAGCAGCCAAGGTACAGGGAGCACTGAAGCTTTCTTT. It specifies CASSQGTGSTEAFF.

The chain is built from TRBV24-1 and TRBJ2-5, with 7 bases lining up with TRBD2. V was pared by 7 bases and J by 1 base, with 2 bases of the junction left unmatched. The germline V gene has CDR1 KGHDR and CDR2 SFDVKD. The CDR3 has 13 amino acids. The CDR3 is CATRPSGQETQYF. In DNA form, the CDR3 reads TGTGCCACCAGACCTAGCGGCCAAGAGACCCAGTACTTC.

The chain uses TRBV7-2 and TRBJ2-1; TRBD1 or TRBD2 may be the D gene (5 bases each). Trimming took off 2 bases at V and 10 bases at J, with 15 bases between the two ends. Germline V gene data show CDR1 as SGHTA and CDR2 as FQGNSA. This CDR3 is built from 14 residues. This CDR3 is CASSLSLGDWEQFF. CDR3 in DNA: TGTGCCAGCAGCTTAAGTCTGGGGGATTGGGAGCAGTTCTTC.

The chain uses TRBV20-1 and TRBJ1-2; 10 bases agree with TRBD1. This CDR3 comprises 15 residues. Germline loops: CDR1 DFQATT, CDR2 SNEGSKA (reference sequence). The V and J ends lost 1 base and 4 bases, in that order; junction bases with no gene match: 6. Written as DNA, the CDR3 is TGCAGTGCTAGAGCTCGGTGGACAGGGGGCTATGGCTACACCTTC. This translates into CSARARWTGGYGYTF.

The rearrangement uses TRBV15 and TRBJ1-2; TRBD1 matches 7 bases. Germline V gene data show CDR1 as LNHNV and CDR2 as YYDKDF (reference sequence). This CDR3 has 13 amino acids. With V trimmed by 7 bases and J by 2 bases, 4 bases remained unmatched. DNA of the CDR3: TGTGCCACCAACGACAGGGCCAACTATGGCTACACCTTC. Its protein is CATNDRANYGYTF.

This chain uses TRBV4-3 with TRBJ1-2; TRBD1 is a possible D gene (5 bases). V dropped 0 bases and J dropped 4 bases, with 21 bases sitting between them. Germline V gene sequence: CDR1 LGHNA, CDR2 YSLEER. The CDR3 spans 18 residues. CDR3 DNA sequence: TGCGCCAGCAGCCAAGATGTGAATACGTTCGGGGCACCCTATGGCTACACCTTC. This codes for CASSQDVNTFGAPYGYTF.